This TCR beta chain was observed in a study of long-term antiretroviral therapy in people with HIV (dated by TCRdb to about 2022). For the wider study: The earliest samples were collected roughly a decade before the 2015 WHO recommendation for immediate ART, at a time when ART was usually postponed until CD4 counts fell. Whether ART initiation and durable HIV suppression were associated with changes in peripheral blood TRB repertoire composition and diversity was tested in a retrospective serial study. The cohort contributed fewer than 200 cryopreserved PBMC samples from about 30 adults with confirmed HIV infection, collected serially over a mean of approximately 6 years (range 1-12). Of the roughly 31 participants with HIV, ten to eleven were female. No cross-contamination during QIAcube processing turned up in test extractions that ran a monoclonal T-cell line alongside 30 to 35 polyclonal samples. What the research found in general, with its limitations: Because PBMC availability was limited, only the TCR beta chain was sequenced, with no alpha chain pairing. Compared with controls, HIV repertoires had narrower CDR3 length ranges, and the network structure pointed to an antigen-experienced repertoire that shifted only slightly toward naive after ART. Because pre-ART samples had limited cell numbers, profiling was done on unsorted PBMC rather than on sorted CD4+ and CD8+ T cells. A significant increase in TRB diversity was found to be associated with ART initiation, although TRB diversity was observed to remain significantly below that of transplant donor controls even after long-term ART. The samples span the years 2004 to 2017, and the ART regimens used may be less effective than current regimens. Inferences about post-ART repertoire changes are limited because no data were available on ART adherence, viral resistance or therapy changes. Expanded TRB clones identified before ART initiation dominated the repertoire at all time points, although this dominance fluctuated and declined in many PLHIV after ART.

This clone was observed a handful of times. The target of this receptor is not known. Base qualities are missing; no much larger clone stands one base away. From a lookup of the germline V gene (reference sequence), CDR1 and CDR2 are MNHEY and SMNVEV. V was cut back by 6 bases and J by 6 bases, leaving a gap of 15 bases between them. The CDR3 has 14 amino acids, counting the end cysteine and phenylalanine. Only CDR3 DNA remains: 42 bases, in frame from the first base. To be included, a participant needed at least one PBMC sample from before ART initiation plus at least two post-ART samples. All participants with HIV were treated in the United States of America. Before DNA extraction, cryopreserved samples of roughly 0.9-10 million PBMC were thawed and then washed. At the time of the earliest PBMC sample, participants with HIV were aged between roughly 20 and 60 years. PBMC samples from each participant spanned 1-4 timepoints before ART initiation and 2-8 timepoints after ART initiation, with a median of 7 samples. Serial HIV viral load, CD4+ T-cell count, ART history and demographic data were obtained for every participant. Genomic DNA was extracted from unsorted PBMC with a Qiagen kit on a QIAcube, with processing performed in batches of 12 samples.

Sequencing of the TRB variable region was done with the immunoSEQ hsTCRB v3.0 assay at survey level resolution. A depth of about 35,000-55,000 T-cell genomes per sample was targeted for TRB sequencing. An Illumina MiSeq with a v3 150-cycle kit was used to sequence the pooled TRB libraries. Per the source publication's procedure: Repertoire analysis was run in R within a reproducible Nextflow workflow that covered QC, data transformation and analysis. LymphoSeq2, an R package for exploring AIRR-Seq data, was used to implement custom analyses. A few samples that yielded fewer than 5000 total TRB sequences were excluded, so that 150 to 200 HIV repertoires were analyzed. Among the 180 to 200 HIV repertoires that were kept, around 59 were collected before ART initiation and 120 to 140 were collected after ART initiation. Each repertoire was downsampled to 5000 TRB nucleotide sequences, and summary statistics were averaged across 100 downsampling iterations. TRB sequences were retained for analysis only if CDR3 regions of at least seven amino acids were present. A Shannon entropy-derived clonality score and the Gini coefficient were used to measure diversity. Repertoire networks linked the top 5000 CDR3 amino acid sequences whenever two sequences differed by an edit distance of one. For TRB CDR3 amino acid sequences, GLIPH2 was used to predict antigen specificity groups and MHC restriction. To flag known associations with CMV, EBV, HIV or tissue antigens, CDR3 amino acid sequences were compared against VDJdb and McPAS-TCR. Pre-ART, post-ART and control groups were compared with Wilcoxon signed-rank tests and Holm-Bonferroni correction. The table comes from immuneACCESS by way of TCRdb, which keeps in-frame sequences with V and J called. Part of the clones is missing from these tables; in studies checked, under half for an unresolved V gene and the rest for unknown reasons. V and J calls and clone size are those listed in that table; D and trimming were worked out from the DNA. Present in this sample are tens of thousands of clones, just under 85% of which were seen just once. The ten largest clonotypes hold 3.5% to 6% of the sample.

Specimen: unsorted PBMCs, collected 0.5 years after starting antiretroviral therapy. This sequence uses TRBV27 and TRBJ1-5, with the D gene too uncertain to name. This receptor was obtained from a man aged 18 to 29 with HIV. The encoded CDR3 is CASSLGGYGQPQHF. The base sequence is TGTGCCAGCAGCCTAGGAGGATATGGTCAGCCCCAGCATTTT.